The clone carrying this TCR beta chain was picked up one time. Its antigen is currently unknown. Multiplex touch-down PCR with TRB-A/B primers amplified rearranged V-D-J TRB sequences. TCRdb reanalysed the multiplex PCR reads using MiXCR and keeps one entry per CDR3 protein. There are several hundred distinct CDR3 sequences in the sample; 80% occur only once, and roughly 30% lies in the top ten. This entry comes from a study of T cell repertoires in aging, cancer and after chemotherapy. Peripheral blood genomic DNA, not sorted cells or RNA, was the template. Study-wide results and limits: Rebound thymic output was suggested by rising median generation probability during chemotherapy in each cancer cohort. Healthy donors lost TCR diversity with age mainly through richness, cancer patients through richness and evenness.

The CDR3 length is 15 residues. With 5 bases clipped from V and 6 bases from J, the junction kept 12 bases outside the gene matches. Germline V gene data show CDR1 as MNHEY and CDR2 as SVGAGI. The chain couples TRBV6-5 to TRBJ1-2; 7 bases align to TRBD1. The TCR sequence derives from a human donor with a solid tumor. The sequenced sample was blood. The CDR3 here is CASSAMDRLSHGYTF. The CDR3 DNA reads as TGTGCCAGCAGTGCAATGGACAGGTTGAGCCATGGCTACACCTTC.